Presented here are 5 T cell receptor beta chains from one specimen sequenced in a study of T cell responses to AZD1222 COVID-19 vaccine. Assay: immunoSEQ multiplex PCR; the TCRdb copy retains only in-frame clones and omits some. Here the sample spans some 130,000 clones, 85% to 90% being singletons. The sample was peripheral blood, taken on day 0 of AZD1222 vaccination. The receptors come from an adult in good health.

This clone was seen only a few times. The rearrangement links TRBV18 to TRBJ1-2; D gene unclear. The ends were cut back, 3 bases at V and 8 bases at J, with 16 bases in the middle. Germline V gene data show CDR1 as KGHSH and CDR2 as LQKENI. CDR3 size: 14 residues. This chain's CDR3 is CASSPTSAQEGYTF. Written as DNA, the CDR3 is TGTGCCAGCTCACCCACGTCGGCCCAGGAGGGCTACACCTTC.

V and J are TRBV18 and TRBJ2-1; TRBD2 matches 10 bases. CDR1 is KGHSH, CDR2 LQKENI, per germline. The length of the CDR3 is 16 residues. The ends lost 3 bases at V and 5 bases at J; junction bases unmatched: 7. CDR3 sequence (DNA): TGTGCCAGCTCACCTAAGCGGGGGGGACAGAACAATGAGCAGTTCTTC. Its translation is CASSPKRGGQNNEQFF.

The rearrangement links TRBV11-2 to TRBJ1-1; TRBD1 agrees at 8 bases. Per the germline V gene, CDR1 is SGHAT and CDR2 is FQNNGV. The CDR3 is made up of 15 amino acids. J gave up 1 base and V 5 bases, and 6 bases lay outside the gene matches. CDR3 amino acids: CASSMGDRRNTEAFF. The CDR3 DNA reads as TGTGCCAGCAGCATGGGGGACAGGAGGAACACTGAAGCTTTCTTT.

The rearrangement uses TRBV7-3 and TRBJ2-3; either TRBD1 or TRBD2 may supply D (5 bases each). The CDR3 has 13 amino acids. Germline CDR1 is SGHTA and CDR2 is FQGTGA. V shed 3 bases and J shed 4 bases, with 8 bases lying between them. The CDR3 DNA sequence: TGTGCCAGCAGCTTGGGGGTCCCAGATACGCAGTATTTT. Amino acid sequence: CASSLGVPDTQYF.

The gene calls are TRBV28 and TRBJ2-7; D is uncertain. The germline V and J ends were trimmed by 3 bases and 4 bases, with 10 bases remaining between them. CDR1 MDHEN and CDR2 SYDVKM come from the germline V gene. This CDR3 spans 13 amino acids. In DNA form, the CDR3 reads TGTGCCAGCAGTTTCGGGCGGATATACGAGCAGTACTTC. Protein: CASSFGRIYEQYF.